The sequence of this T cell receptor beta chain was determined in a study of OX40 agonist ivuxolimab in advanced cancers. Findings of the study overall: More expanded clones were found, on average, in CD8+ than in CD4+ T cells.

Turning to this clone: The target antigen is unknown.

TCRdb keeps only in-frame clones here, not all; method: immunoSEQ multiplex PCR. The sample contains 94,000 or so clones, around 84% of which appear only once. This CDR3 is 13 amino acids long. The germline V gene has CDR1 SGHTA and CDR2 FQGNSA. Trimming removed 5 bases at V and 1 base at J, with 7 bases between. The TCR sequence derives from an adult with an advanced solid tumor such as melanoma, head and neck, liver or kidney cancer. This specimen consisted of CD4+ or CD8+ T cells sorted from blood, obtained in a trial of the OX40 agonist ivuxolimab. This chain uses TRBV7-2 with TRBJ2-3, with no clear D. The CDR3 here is CASSRVRTDTQYF. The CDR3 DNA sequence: TGTGCCAGCAGCCGGGTTCGCACAGATACGCAGTATTTT.